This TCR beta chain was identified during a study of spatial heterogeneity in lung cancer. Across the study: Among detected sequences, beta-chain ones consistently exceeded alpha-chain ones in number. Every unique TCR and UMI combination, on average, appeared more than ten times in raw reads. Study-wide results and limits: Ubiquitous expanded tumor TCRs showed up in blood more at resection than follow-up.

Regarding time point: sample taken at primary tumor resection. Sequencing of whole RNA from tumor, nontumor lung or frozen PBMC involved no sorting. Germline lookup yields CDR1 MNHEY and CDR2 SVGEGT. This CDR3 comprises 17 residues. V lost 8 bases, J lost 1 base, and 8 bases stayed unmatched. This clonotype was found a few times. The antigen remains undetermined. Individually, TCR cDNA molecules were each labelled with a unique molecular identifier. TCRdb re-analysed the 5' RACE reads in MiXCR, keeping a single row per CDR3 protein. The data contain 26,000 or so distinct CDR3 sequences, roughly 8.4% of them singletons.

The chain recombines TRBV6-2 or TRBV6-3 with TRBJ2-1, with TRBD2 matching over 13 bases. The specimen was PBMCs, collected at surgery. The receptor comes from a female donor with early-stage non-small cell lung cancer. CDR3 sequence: CASGRTSGSRSYNEQFF. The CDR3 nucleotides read TGTGCCAGCGGGAGGACTAGCGGGAGTAGATCCTACAATGAGCAGTTCTTC.